This T cell receptor (beta chain) was captured by sequencing in a study of blood T cells in healthy people across ages. The authors ran a second PCR of about 7 to 11 cycles using a sample-barcoded 5' primer and a J-beta primer mix. TCRdb re-called the 5' RACE reads with MiXCR, one entry per CDR3 protein. The table shows 540,000 or so distinct CDR3 sequences, with roughly 43% occurring only once. The V and J ends lost 3 bases and 4 bases, in that order; junction bases with no gene match: 5. CDR3 length: 15 amino acids. Germline V CDR1 and CDR2: MNHEY, SMNVEV (reference sequence). Overall study results and limits: Unknown CMV status may confound age-related changes in expanded clones. Measured against age, TCR beta diversity per million T cells decreased in a roughly linear manner.

This clonotype was seen more than once but under ten times. Antigen specificity is unknown. This chain joins TRBV27 and TRBJ2-7, with 11 bases identical to TRBD2. The sequenced sample was blood. The sequence was obtained from a man aged 80 or over in good health. This chain's CDR3 is CASSLRTSGPYEQYF. DNA of the CDR3: TGTGCCAGCAGTTTGCGGACTAGCGGGCCATACGAGCAGTACTTC.